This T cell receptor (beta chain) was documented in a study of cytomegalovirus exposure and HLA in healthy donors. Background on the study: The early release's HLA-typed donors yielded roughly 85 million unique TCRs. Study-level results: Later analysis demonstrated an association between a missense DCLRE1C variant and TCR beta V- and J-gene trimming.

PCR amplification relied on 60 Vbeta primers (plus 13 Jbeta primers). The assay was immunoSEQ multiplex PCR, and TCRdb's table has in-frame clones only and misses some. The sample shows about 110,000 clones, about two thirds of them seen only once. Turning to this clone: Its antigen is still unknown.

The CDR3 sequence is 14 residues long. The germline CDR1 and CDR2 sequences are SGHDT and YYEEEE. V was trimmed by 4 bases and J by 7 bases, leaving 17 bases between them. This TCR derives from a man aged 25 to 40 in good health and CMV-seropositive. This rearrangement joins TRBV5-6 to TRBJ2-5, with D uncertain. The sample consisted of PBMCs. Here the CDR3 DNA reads TGTGCCAGCAGCCTTGGCAACATTGGTGTGACCCAGTACTTC. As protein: CASSLGNIGVTQYF.